This TCR beta chain was recorded in a study of CD8 T cells in ankylosing spondylitis. V lost 1 base and J lost 4; bases outside the gene matches: 4. The CDR3 spans 16 residues. Germline V CDR1 and CDR2: MGHRA, YSYEKL. Using quantitative 5'-RACE with molecular barcodes, the authors made TCR beta libraries. TCRdb recomputed calls from the 5' RACE reads with MiXCR, one row per CDR3 protein. The table includes under 170,000 distinct CDR3 sequences, approximately 48% detected once. Sequencing used synovial fluid, either unsorted or a sorted T cell fraction (not recorded which). The receptor comes from a male donor with ankylosing spondylitis. The V gene is TRBV4-1, the J gene TRBJ2-5; 12 bases fit TRBD2. Here the CDR3 reads CASSQGLAGARETQYF. CDR3 DNA: TGCGCCAGCAGCCAAGGACTAGCGGGGGCGAGAGAGACCCAGTACTTC.